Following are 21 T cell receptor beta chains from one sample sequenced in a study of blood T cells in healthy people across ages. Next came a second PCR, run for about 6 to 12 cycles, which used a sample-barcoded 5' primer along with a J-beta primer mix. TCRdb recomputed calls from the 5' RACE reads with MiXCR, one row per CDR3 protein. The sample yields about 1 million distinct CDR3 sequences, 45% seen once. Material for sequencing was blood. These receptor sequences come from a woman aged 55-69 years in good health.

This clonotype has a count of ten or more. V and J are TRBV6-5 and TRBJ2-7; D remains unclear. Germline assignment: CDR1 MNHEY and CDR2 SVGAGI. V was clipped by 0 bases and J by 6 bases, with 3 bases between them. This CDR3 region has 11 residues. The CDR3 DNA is TGTGCCAGCAGTTACTCATCCGAGCAGTACTTC. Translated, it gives CASSYSSEQYF.

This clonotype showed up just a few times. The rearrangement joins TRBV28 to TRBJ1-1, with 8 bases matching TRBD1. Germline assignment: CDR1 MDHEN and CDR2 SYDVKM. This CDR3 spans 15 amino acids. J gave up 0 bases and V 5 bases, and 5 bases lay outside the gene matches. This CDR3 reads CASSHRTGMNTEAFF. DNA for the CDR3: TGTGCCAGCAGTCACCGGACAGGGATGAACACTGAAGCTTTCTTT.

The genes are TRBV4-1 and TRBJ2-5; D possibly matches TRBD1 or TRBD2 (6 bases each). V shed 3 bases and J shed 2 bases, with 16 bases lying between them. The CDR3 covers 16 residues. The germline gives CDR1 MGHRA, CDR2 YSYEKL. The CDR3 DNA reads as TGCGCCAGCAGCCACCCCTCGGGGGCGCGACAAGAGACCCAGTACTTC. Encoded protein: CASSHPSGARQETQYF.

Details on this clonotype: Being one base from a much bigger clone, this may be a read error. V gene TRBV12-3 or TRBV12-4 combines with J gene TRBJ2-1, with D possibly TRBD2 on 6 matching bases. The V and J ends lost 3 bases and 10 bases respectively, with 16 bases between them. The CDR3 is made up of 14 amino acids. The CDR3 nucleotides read TGTGCCAGCAGTTTTTCTGGGACTCTCTACGAGCAGTTCTTC. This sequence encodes CASSFSGTLYEQFF.

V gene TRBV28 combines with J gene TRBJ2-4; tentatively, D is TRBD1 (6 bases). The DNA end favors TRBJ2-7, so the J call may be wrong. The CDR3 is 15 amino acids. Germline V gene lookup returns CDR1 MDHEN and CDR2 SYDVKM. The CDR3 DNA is TGTGCCAGCAGTTTATTTCGGGACATGACCTACGAGCAGTACTTC. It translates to CASSLFRDMTYEQYF.

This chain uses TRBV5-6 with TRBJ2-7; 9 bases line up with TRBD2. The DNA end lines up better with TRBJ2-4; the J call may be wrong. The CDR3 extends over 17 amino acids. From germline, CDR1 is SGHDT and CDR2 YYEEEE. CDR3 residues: CASSPQWREGSKNIQYF. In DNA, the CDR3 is TGTGCCAGCAGCCCCCAGTGGCGGGAGGGAAGCAAAAACATTCAGTACTTC.

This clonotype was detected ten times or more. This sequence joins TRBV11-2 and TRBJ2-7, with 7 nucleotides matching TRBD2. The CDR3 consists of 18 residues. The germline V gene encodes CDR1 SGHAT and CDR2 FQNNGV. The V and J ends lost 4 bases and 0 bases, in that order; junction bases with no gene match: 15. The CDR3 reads CASSSLRGVAGPSYEQYF. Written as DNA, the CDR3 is TGTGCCAGCAGCTCCCTACGAGGGGTAGCGGGTCCCTCCTACGAGCAGTACTTC.

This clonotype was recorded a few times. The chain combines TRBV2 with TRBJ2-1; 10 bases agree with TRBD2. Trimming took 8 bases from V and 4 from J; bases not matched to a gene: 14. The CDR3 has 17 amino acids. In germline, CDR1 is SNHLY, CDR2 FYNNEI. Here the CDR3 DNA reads TGTGCCAGCTCCATTCAGAGCGGGAGGGCCAGTTACAATGAGCAGTTCTTC. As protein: CASSIQSGRASYNEQFF.

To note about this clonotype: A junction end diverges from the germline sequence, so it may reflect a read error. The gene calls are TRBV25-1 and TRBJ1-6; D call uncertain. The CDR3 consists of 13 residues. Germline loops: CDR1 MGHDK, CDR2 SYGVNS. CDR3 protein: CARSGIVRSPLHF. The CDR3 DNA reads TGTGCCCGCAGTGGGATAGTACGGTCACCCCTCCACTTT.

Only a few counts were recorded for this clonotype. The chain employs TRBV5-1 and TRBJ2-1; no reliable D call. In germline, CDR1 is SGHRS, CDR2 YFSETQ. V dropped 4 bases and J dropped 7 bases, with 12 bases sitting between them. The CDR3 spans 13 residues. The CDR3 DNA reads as TGCGCCAGCAGCACCGGCCCCACGAATGAGCAGTTCTTC. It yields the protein CASSTGPTNEQFF.

The CDR3 spells CASSLVFRESRSYNEQFF. The DNA of the CDR3 is TGTGCCAGCAGCTTAGTTTTCAGGGAGTCCCGCTCCTACAATGAGCAGTTCTTC. This chain uses TRBV11-2 with TRBJ2-1, with D perhaps assigned TRBD1 or TRBD2 (5 bases each). CDR3 length: 18 residues. Germline V gives CDR1 SGHAT, CDR2 FQNNGV. V was trimmed by 1 base and J by 0 bases, leaving 16 bases between them.

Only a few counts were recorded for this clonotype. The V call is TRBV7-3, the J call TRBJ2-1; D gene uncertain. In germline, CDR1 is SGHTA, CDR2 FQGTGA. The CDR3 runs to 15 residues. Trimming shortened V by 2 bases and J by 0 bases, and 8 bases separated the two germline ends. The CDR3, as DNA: TGTGCCAGCAGCTTAGAGGCGGCCTCCTACAATGAGCAGTTCTTC. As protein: CASSLEAASYNEQFF.

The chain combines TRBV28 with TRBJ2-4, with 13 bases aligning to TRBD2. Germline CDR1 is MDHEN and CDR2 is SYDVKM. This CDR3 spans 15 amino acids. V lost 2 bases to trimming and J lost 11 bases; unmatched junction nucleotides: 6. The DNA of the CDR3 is TGTGCCAGCAGTTTAAGGACTAGCGGGAGTACCGTTCAGTACTTC. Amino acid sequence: CASSLRTSGSTVQYF. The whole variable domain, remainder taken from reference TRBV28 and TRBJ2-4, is DVKVTQSSRYLVKRTGEKVFLECVQDMDHENMFWYRQDPGLGLRLIYFSYDVKMKEKGDIPEGYSVSREKKERFSLILESASTNQTSMYLCASSLRTSGSTVQYFGAGTRLSVL.

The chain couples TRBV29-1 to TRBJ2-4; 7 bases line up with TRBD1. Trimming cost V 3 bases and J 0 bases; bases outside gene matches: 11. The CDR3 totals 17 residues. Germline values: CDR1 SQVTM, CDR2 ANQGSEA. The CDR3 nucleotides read TGCAGCGTTGAGGGTTTACAGGGGACCCTAGCCAAAAACATTCAGTACTTC. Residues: CSVEGLQGTLAKNIQYF. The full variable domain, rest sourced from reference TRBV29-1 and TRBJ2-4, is SAVISQKPSRDICQRGTSLTIQCQVDSQVTMMFWYRQQPGQSLTLIATANQGSEATYESGFVIDKFPISRPNLTFSTLTVSNMSPEDSSIYLCSVEGLQGTLAKNIQYFGAGTRLSVL.

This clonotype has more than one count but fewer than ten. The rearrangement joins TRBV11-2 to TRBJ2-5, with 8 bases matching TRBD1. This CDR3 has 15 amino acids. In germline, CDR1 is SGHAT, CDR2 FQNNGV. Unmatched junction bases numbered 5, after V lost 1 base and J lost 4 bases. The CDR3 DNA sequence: TGTGCCAGCAGCTTAGTGCCCAGGGGGCGAGAGACCCAGTACTTC. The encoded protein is CASSLVPRGRETQYF.

In DNA form, the CDR3 reads TGCAGTGCTATTAGCGGGAGGGGATACAATGAGCAGTTCTTC. Its translation is CSAISGRGYNEQFF. This chain connects TRBV20-1 to TRBJ2-1; 11 nucleotides line up with TRBD2. This CDR3 contains 14 residues. The V gene end was trimmed by 4 bases and the J gene end by 4 bases; junction bases not matched to a gene: 3. In germline, CDR1 is DFQATT, CDR2 SNEGSKA (reference sequence).

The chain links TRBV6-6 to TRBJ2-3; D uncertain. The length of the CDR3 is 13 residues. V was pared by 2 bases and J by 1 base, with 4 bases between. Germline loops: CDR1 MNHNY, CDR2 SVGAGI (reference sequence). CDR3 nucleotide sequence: TGTGCCAGCAGTTACATGCGCACAGATACGCAGTATTTT. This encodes CASSYMRTDTQYF.

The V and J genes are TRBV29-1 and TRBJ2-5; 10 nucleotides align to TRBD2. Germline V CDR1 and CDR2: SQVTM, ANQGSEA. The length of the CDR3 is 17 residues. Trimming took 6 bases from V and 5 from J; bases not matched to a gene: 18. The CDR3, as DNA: TGCAGCGTCAGGCTGGTGGGAGACGGGACTAGCGAGGAGACCCAGTACTTC. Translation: CSVRLVGDGTSEETQYF.

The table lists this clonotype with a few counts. The CDR3 loop is CSARTGGAYGYTF. The CDR3 DNA sequence: TGCAGCGCCCGAACAGGGGGCGCCTATGGCTACACCTTC. The V gene is TRBV29-1, the J gene TRBJ1-2, with 9 bases matching TRBD1. The CDR3 has 13 residues. The germline gives CDR1 SQVTM, CDR2 ANQGSEA. V shed 7 bases and J 4 bases; nucleotides not matched to a gene: 7.

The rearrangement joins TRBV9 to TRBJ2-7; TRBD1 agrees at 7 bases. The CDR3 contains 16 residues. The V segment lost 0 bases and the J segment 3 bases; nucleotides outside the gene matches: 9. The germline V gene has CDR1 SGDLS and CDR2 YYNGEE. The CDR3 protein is CASSVAQGGRFYEQYF. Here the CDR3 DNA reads TGTGCCAGCAGCGTAGCTCAAGGGGGCAGGTTCTACGAGCAGTACTTC.

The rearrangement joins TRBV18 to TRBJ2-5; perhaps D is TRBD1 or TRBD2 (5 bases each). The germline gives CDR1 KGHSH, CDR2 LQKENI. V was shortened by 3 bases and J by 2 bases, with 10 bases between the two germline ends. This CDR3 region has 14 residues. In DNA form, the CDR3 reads TGTGCCAGCTCACCGGGACGCCGACAAGAGACCCAGTACTTC. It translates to CASSPGRRQETQYF.